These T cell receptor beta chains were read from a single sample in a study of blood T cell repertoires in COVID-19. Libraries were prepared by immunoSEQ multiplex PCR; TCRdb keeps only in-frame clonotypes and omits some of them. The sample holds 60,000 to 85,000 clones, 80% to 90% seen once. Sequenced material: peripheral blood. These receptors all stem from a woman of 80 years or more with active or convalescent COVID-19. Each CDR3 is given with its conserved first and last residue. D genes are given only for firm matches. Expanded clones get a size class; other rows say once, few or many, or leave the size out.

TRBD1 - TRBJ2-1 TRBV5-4 CASSLAGGQGRNEQFF TGTGCCAGCAGCTTGGCGGGTGGACAGGGGCGCAATGAGCAGTTCTTC
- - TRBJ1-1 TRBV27 CASSLGLYPGTEAFF TGTGCCAGCAGTTTAGGGCTCTACCCGGGGACTGAAGCTTTCTTT
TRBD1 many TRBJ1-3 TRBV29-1 CSVVTGSGNTIYF TGCAGCGTTGTGACAGGGTCTGGAAACACCATATATTTT
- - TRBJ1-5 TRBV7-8 CASSSSGYSNQPQHF TGTGCCAGCAGCTCCTCAGGGTATAGCAATCAGCCCCAGCATTTT
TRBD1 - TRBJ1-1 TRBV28 CASSFDRAAFF TGTGCCAGCAGTTTTGACAGGGCGGCTTTCTTT
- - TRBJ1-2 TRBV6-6 CASSPRGGNYGYTF TGTGCCAGCAGTCCCCGCGGGGGGAACTATGGCTACACCTTC
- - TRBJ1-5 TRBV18 CASSPTLPGASNQPQHF TGTGCCAGCTCACCTACCCTTCCCGGTGCGAGCAATCAGCCCCAGCATTTT
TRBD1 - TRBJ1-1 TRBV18 CASSPQGANTEAFF TGTGCCAGCTCACCCCAGGGGGCGAACACTGAAGCTTTCTTT
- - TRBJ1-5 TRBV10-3 CAISRDKYSNQPQHF TGTGCCATCAGTCGGGATAAATATAGCAATCAGCCCCAGCATTTT
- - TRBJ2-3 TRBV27 CASKLFRVSTDTQYF TGTGCCAGCAAACTATTTCGGGTTAGCACAGATACGCAGTATTTT
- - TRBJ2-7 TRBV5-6 CASSLYGGTSEQYF TGTGCCAGCTCGCTATATGGGGGGACCAGCGAGCAGTACTTC
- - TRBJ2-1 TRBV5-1 CASATGNFYNEQFF TGCGCCAGCGCGACAGGTAACTTCTACAATGAGCAGTTCTTC
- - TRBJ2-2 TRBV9 CASSVRQERVGELFF TGTGCCAGCAGCGTCCGACAGGAACGGGTCGGGGAGCTGTTTTTT
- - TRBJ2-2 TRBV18 CASSPLDTGELFF TGTGCCAGCTCACCATTAGACACCGGGGAGCTGTTTTTT
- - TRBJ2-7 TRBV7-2 CASSLGGSPYEQYF TGTGCCAGCAGCTTAGGAGGGAGTCCCTACGAGCAGTACTTC
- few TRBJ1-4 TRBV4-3 CASSPISRMRVKKLFF TGCGCCAGCAGCCCGATCTCGCGGATGAGGGTGAAAAAACTGTTTTTT
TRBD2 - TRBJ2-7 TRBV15 CATSSGGTASSYEQYF TGTGCCACCAGCAGCGGGGGGACTGCAAGCTCCTACGAGCAGTACTTC
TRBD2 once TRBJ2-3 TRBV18 CASSVAGSTDTQYF TGTGCCAGCTCAGTAGCGGGGAGCACAGATACGCAGTATTTT
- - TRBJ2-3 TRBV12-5 CASGWNPAGGYTQYF TGTGCTAGTGGTTGGAACCCTGCAGGAGGGTATACGCAGTATTTT
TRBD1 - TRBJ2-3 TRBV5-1 CASSLGQGARTDTQYF TGCGCCAGCAGCTTGGGACAGGGGGCTAGAACAGATACGCAGTATTTT
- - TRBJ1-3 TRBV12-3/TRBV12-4 CASSSREVTIYF TGTGCCAGCAGTTCCCGGGAAGTCACCATATATTTT
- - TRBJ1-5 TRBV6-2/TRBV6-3 CASSFMQGNQPQHF TGTGCCAGCAGTTTTATGCAGGGGAACCAGCCCCAGCATTTT
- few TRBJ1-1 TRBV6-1 CASSEAAQRRYTEAFF TGTGCCAGCAGTGAAGCGGCCCAGCGGCGTTACACTGAAGCTTTCTTT
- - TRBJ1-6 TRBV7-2 CASSLVGLSPLHF TGTGCCAGCAGCTTAGTGGGGCTTTCACCCCTCCACTTT
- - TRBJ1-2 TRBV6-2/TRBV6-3 CASSTRVVGYGYTF TGTGCCAGCAGTACCAGGGTCGTAGGTTATGGCTACACCTTC
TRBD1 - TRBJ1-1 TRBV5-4 CASSQQGWPEAFF TGTGCCAGCAGCCAACAGGGGTGGCCTGAAGCTTTCTTT
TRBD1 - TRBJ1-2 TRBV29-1 CSVDGTGGSDYTF TGCAGCGTTGATGGGACAGGGGGTTCTGACTACACCTTC
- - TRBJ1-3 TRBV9 CASSLRQAASGNTIYF TGTGCCAGCAGCCTCCGACAGGCTGCCTCTGGAAACACCATATATTTT
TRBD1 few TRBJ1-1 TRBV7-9 CASITGQLNTEAFF TGTGCCAGCATCACGGGACAGCTGAACACTGAAGCTTTCTTT
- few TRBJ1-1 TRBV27 CASSLSWGRYTEAFF TGTGCCAGCAGTTTATCTTGGGGCCGGTACACTGAAGCTTTCTTT
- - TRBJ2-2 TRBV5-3 CARSSRVGGNTGELFF TGTGCCAGAAGCTCCCGCGTTGGAGGGAACACCGGGGAGCTGTTTTTT
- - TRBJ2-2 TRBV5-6 CASSPWGRDTGELFF TGTGCCAGCAGCCCCTGGGGGCGCGACACCGGGGAGCTGTTTTTT
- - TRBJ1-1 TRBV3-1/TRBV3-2 CASSQDLGQEAFF TGTGCCAGCAGCCAAGATCTAGGACAGGAAGCTTTCTTT
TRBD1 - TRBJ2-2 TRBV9 CASSVGQGHTGELFF TGTGCCAGCAGCGTCGGACAGGGACACACCGGGGAGCTGTTTTTT
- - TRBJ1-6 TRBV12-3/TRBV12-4 CASSSPGSPLHF TGTGCCAGCAGTTCCCCGGGGTCACCCCTCCACTTT
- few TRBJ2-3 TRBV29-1 CSVDGGQGDTQYF TGCAGCGTTGACGGGGGGCAGGGAGATACGCAGTATTTT
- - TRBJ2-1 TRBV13 CASSLLTTYNEQFF TGTGCCAGCAGCCTGTTGACAACCTACAATGAGCAGTTCTTC
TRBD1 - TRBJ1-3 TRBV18 CASSLRTGNFAGNTIYF TGTGCCAGCTCACTTCGGACAGGGAATTTCGCTGGAAACACCATATATTTT
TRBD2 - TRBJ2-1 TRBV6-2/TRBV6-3 CASSSPYSGASYNEQFF TGTGCCAGCAGTTCCCCTTATAGCGGGGCCTCCTACAATGAGCAGTTCTTC
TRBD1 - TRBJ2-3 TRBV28 CASTFSPGQPISSTDTQYF TGTGCCAGCACTTTCTCCCCGGGACAGCCCATCTCGAGCACAGATACGCAGTATTTT
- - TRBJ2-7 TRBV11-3 CASSLDTGNEQYF TGTGCCAGCAGCTTAGATACAGGGAACGAGCAGTACTTC
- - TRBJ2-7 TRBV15 CATSREIARKQYF TGTGCCACCAGCAGAGAAATAGCACGGAAGCAGTACTTC
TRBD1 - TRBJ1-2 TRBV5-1 CASSSGTSTGGTF TGCGCCAGCAGCTCGGGGACCTCGACAGGGGGCACCTTC
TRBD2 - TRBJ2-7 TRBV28 CASSYPSGGEQYF TGTGCCAGCAGTTATCCCTCGGGGGGCGAGCAGTACTTC
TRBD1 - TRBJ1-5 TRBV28 CASFTGTGSNQPQHF TGTGCCAGTTTTACCGGGACAGGGAGCAATCAGCCCCAGCATTTT
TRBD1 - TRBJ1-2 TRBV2 CATQQGAFDYGYTF TGTGCCACTCAACAGGGGGCATTTGACTATGGCTACACCTTC
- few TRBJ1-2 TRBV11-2 CASSLGAGSSSYGYTF TGTGCCAGCAGCTTAGGAGCTGGCAGTAGCAGCTATGGCTACACCTTC
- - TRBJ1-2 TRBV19 CASSITGQQNYGYTF TGTGCCAGTAGTATAACAGGGCAACAAAACTATGGCTACACCTTC
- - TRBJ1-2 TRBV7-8 CASSLYRGDGYGYTF TGTGCCAGCAGCTTATATCGGGGGGATGGCTATGGCTACACCTTC
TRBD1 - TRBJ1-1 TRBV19 CASSMQGARDTEAFF TGTGCCAGTAGTATGCAGGGGGCTAGGGACACTGAAGCTTTCTTT
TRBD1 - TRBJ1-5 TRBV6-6 CASSYSSQGGNQPQHF TGTGCCAGCAGTTACTCATCCCAGGGGGGCAATCAGCCCCAGCATTTT
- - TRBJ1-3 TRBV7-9 CASSLYQAGNTIYF TGTGCCAGCAGCTTATATCAGGCTGGAAACACCATATATTTT
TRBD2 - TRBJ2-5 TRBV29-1 CSVGEGPQETQYF TGCAGCGTCGGGGAGGGACCGCAAGAGACCCAGTACTTC
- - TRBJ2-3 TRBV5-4 CASSLEESADTQYF TGTGCCAGCAGCTTGGAAGAGAGCGCAGATACGCAGTATTTT
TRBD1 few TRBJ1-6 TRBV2 CASRSGQDNSPLHF TGTGCCAGCAGGTCGGGACAGGATAATTCACCCCTCCACTTT